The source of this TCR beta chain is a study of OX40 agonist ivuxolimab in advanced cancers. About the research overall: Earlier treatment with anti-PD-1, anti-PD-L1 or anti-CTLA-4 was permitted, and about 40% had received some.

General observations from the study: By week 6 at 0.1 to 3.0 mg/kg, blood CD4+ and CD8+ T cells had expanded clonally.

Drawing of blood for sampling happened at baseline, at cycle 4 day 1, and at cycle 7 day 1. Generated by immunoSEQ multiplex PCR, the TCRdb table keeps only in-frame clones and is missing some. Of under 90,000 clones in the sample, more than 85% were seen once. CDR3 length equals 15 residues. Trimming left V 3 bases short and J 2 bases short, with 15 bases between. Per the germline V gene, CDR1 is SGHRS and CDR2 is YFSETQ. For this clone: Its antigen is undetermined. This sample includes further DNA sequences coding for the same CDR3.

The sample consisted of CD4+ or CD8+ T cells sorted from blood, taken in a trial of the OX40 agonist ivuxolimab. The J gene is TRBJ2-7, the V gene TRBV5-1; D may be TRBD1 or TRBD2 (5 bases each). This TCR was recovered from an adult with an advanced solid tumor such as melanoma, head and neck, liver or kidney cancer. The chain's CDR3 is CASSSPGTGTYEQYF. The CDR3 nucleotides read TGCGCCAGCAGCTCCCCGGGGACGGGGACCTACGAGCAGTACTTC.